The clone carrying this T cell receptor beta chain was recorded many times. This sample is drawn from a study of Graves' ophthalmopathy and Graves' hyperthyroidism. Having ophthalmopathy, the donors showed moderate-to-severe activity, CAS ≥3 and NOSPECS ≥4, with disease lasting under 3 months. The CDR3 consists of 13 residues. Between the trimmed V and J ends, which lost 7 bases and 6 bases, there was a span of 16 bases. From germline, CDR1 is SQVTM and CDR2 ANQGSEA. Amplification of the TCR beta CDR3 regions used RNA transcripts (as template). First-round RT-PCR relied on HTBI primers, and a second-round multiplex PCR came next. MiXCR was run by TCRdb on the multiplex PCR reads, yielding one entry per CDR3 protein. The sample contains about 400,000 distinct CDR3 sequences, around 17% of which appear only once.

The TCR originated in a woman aged 18 to 35 with Graves' ophthalmopathy. The V call is TRBV29-1, the J call TRBJ1-5; D gene unclear. The sequenced material came from peripheral blood. CDR3 in DNA: TGCAGCGCTCGAAGCGGTCTCGGTCAGCCCCAGCATTTT. This codes for CSARSGLGQPQHF.